This is a list of T cell receptor beta chains from one sample in a study of blood T cells in healthy people across ages. A single record per CDR3 protein comes from TCRdb applying MiXCR to the 5' RACE reads. The table includes hundreds of thousands of distinct CDR3 sequences, roughly 56% detected once. The material sequenced was blood. Source of these receptors: a middle-aged man in good health. Each CDR3 is given with its conserved first and last residue. D genes are given only for firm matches. Only some rows state a clone size, as once, few, many or a class for expanded clones.

clone size	CDR3 length	J gene	D gene	V gene	CDR3 protein	CDR3 DNA
NA	15	TRBJ2-2	NA	TRBV9	CASSATQPNTGELFF	TGTGCCAGCAGCGCGACGCAACCGAACACCGGGGAGCTGTTTTTT
few	16	TRBJ2-7	NA	TRBV6-1	CASGGSDRTVSYEQYF	TGTGCCAGCGGGGGGAGCGACAGGACCGTTTCCTACGAGCAGTACTTC
NA	15	TRBJ2-1	NA	TRBV5-1	CASSWDGTSYNEQFF	TGCGCCAGCAGCTGGGACGGGACATCCTACAATGAGCAGTTCTTC
NA	13	TRBJ2-3	TRBD1	TRBV12-3/TRBV12-4	CAGSRLGDRYAYF	TGTGCCGGCAGCCGGTTGGGGGACAGATACGCGTATTTT
few	15	TRBJ2-3	TRBD2	TRBV12-3/TRBV12-4	CASSATSGGTDTQYF	TGTGCCAGCAGTGCCACTAGCGGGGGCACAGATACGCAGTATTTT
NA	15	TRBJ1-5	NA	TRBV20-1	CSAPQTAISNQPQHF	TGCAGTGCACCTCAAACTGCAATTAGCAATCAGCCCCAGCATTTT
NA	12	TRBJ2-3	NA	TRBV11-2	CASSLPFDTQYF	TGTGCCAGCAGCTTACCTTTCGATACGCAGTATTTT
NA	14	TRBJ1-5	NA	TRBV21-1	CATKDSYSNQPQHF	TGTGCCACCAAGGACAGCTATAGCAATCAGCCCCAGCATTTT
NA	14	TRBJ2-4	NA	TRBV25-1	CASSAESYKNIQYF	TGTGCCAGCAGCGCCGAGAGCTACAAAAACATTCAGTACTTC
NA	19	TRBJ1-4	NA	TRBV7-9	CASSLVRWTSGGIVEKLFF	TGTGCCAGCAGCTTAGTACGCTGGACTTCCGGGGGTATTGTGGAAAAACTGTTTTTT
NA	12	TRBJ2-1	NA	TRBV27	CASSFRGSGQFF	TGTGCCAGCAGTTTTCGGGGGAGCGGGCAGTTCTTC
few	18	TRBJ2-1	TRBD2	TRBV7-8	CASSWTSRAGGPYNEQFF	TGTGCCAGCAGCTGGACTTCCCGAGCGGGAGGGCCCTACAATGAGCAGTTCTTC
NA	12	TRBJ1-6	NA	TRBV7-9	CASSLANRPLHF	TGTGCCAGCAGCTTAGCGAACAGGCCCCTCCACTTT
NA	15	TRBJ1-5	NA	TRBV20-1	CSAPGLRGSNQPQHF	TGCAGTGCCCCCGGGCTTCGGGGCAGCAATCAGCCCCAGCATTTT
NA	15	TRBJ2-5	TRBD1	TRBV20-1	CSARDARGGRWGQYF	TGCAGTGCTAGAGATGCCAGAGGGGGCAGGTGGGGGCAGTACTTC
NA	17	TRBJ2-5	TRBD2	TRBV11-2	CASSPKGLAGIQETQYF	TGTGCCAGCAGCCCAAAGGGACTAGCGGGGATCCAAGAGACCCAGTACTTC
few	13	TRBJ2-1	TRBD1	TRBV7-9	CASSSDRSNEQFF	TGTGCCAGCAGCTCGGACAGGTCCAATGAGCAGTTCTTC
few	13	TRBJ2-5	NA	TRBV15	CATSRGTEGEQYF	TGTGCCACCAGCAGAGGCACTGAGGGAGAGCAGTACTTC
NA	17	TRBJ2-3	NA	TRBV12-3/TRBV12-4	CASSPYPNRADTDTQYF	TGTGCCAGCAGTCCCTACCCCAATCGAGCGGACACAGATACGCAGTATTTT
NA	13	TRBJ1-2	NA	TRBV5-4	CASSLEQLYGYTF	TGTGCCAGCAGCTTGGAACAGCTCTATGGCTACACCTTC
NA	13	TRBJ1-1	TRBD1	TRBV27	CATAGQVGTEAFF	TGTGCCACTGCGGGACAGGTGGGCACTGAAGCTTTCTTT
NA	12	TRBJ2-5	NA	TRBV10-3	CAIAVSQETQYF	TGTGCCATCGCCGTTAGCCAAGAGACCCAGTACTTC
NA	16	TRBJ2-7	NA	TRBV3-1	CASSQDQYRYSYEQYF	TGCGCCAGCAGCCAAGATCAGTACCGGTACTCCTACGAGCAGTACTTC
once	13	TRBJ2-1	TRBD2	TRBV29-1	CCVGGVGNNEQFF	TGCTGCGTTGGGGGGGTAGGGAACAATGAGCAGTTCTTC
NA	14	TRBJ1-1	TRBD1	TRBV7-9	CASTVVDRGLAAFF	TGTGCCAGCACCGTCGTCGACAGGGGGCTGGCAGCTTTCTTT
NA	16	TRBJ2-3	NA	TRBV7-2	CASTKTAAVSTDTQYF	TGTGCCAGCACCAAAACTGCAGCGGTGAGCACAGATACGCAGTATTTT
NA	16	TRBJ2-3	NA	TRBV12-5	CASGLVLRGSTDTQYF	TGTGCTAGTGGTTTGGTACTCCGGGGGTCTACAGATACGCAGTATTTT
NA	14	TRBJ1-2	TRBD1	TRBV28	CASSTTGTGNLRTF	TGTGCCAGCAGCACCACCGGGACAGGGAACCTTCGCACCTTC
NA	14	TRBJ2-1	NA	TRBV20-1	CSARDREGHVEPFF	TGCAGTGCTAGAGATCGAGAGGGACATGTTGAGCCGTTCTTC
NA	16	TRBJ2-1	NA	TRBV5-1	CASSPGVAAYYNEQFF	TGCGCCAGCAGCCCCGGCGTAGCGGCGTACTACAATGAGCAGTTCTTC
NA	19	TRBJ2-5	TRBD2	TRBV6-1	CASSPGGMGLAGGQETQYF	TGTGCCAGCAGTCCAGGGGGCATGGGACTAGCGGGAGGACAAGAGACCCAGTACTTC
NA	12	TRBJ2-3	NA	TRBV29-1	CSVRALTDTQYF	TGCAGCGTTCGGGCCTTAACAGATACGCAGTATTTT
NA	14	TRBJ2-7	NA	TRBV5-1	CASSLAVNSYEQYF	TGCGCCAGCAGCTTGGCCGTGAACTCCTACGAGCAGTACTTC
NA	9	TRBJ1-2	NA	TRBV20-1	CSALSGYTF	TGCAGTGCCCTCAGCGGCTACACCTTC
few	14	TRBJ2-1	NA	TRBV6-2/TRBV6-3	CASSRSGPYNEQFF	TGTGCCAGCAGTAGGAGCGGTCCCTACAATGAGCAGTTCTTC
NA	13	TRBJ2-5	NA	TRBV30	CAWRGAGIETQYF	TGTGCCTGGAGGGGGGCAGGGATTGAGACCCAGTACTTC
NA	14	TRBJ1-1	NA	TRBV12-3/TRBV12-4	CASTPNEVYTEAFF	TGTGCCAGCACTCCGAATGAGGTATACACTGAAGCTTTCTTT
NA	16	TRBJ2-1	NA	TRBV12-3/TRBV12-4	CASSLTVSGTYNEQFF	TGTGCCAGCAGTTTAACTGTTAGCGGCACCTACAATGAGCAGTTCTTC
few	16	TRBJ2-6	NA	TRBV6-5	CASSFRDTPGANVLTF	TGTGCCAGCAGTTTCCGGGACACTCCTGGGGCCAACGTCCTGACTTTC
few	14	TRBJ2-4	TRBD2	TRBV5-6	CASSSATSGRPKYF	TGTGCCAGCAGCTCGGCGACTAGCGGGCGGCCGAAGTACTTC
NA	14	TRBJ1-2	NA	TRBV10-3	CAISEAMGDYGYTF	TGTGCCATCAGTGAGGCGATGGGAGACTATGGCTACACCTTC
once	12	TRBJ2-7	NA	TRBV20-1	CSAMPGGEVQYF	TGCAGTGCTATGCCCGGGGGCGAGGTCCAGTACTTC
NA	12	TRBJ1-2	NA	TRBV29-1	CSVPATGLGYTF	TGCAGCGTTCCAGCGACAGGTCTAGGCTACACCTTC
NA	16	TRBJ2-7	NA	TRBV21-1	CASSKELTVIWNEQYF	TGTGCCAGCAGCAAAGAGCTGACAGTCATCTGGAACGAGCAGTACTTC
NA	14	TRBJ2-5	NA	TRBV7-7	CASSSTGFEETQYF	TGTGCTAGCAGCTCCACAGGGTTCGAAGAGACCCAGTACTTC
many	14	TRBJ2-5	NA	TRBV10-3	CAISERPRAGTQYF	TGTGCCATCAGTGAGCGCCCCAGGGCAGGGACCCAGTACTTC
few	15	TRBJ2-5	TRBD2	TRBV20-1	CSATQKRGGQETQYF	TGCAGTGCTACCCAAAAGCGGGGGGGCCAAGAGACCCAGTACTTC
once	15	TRBJ1-4	NA	TRBV2	CASSESGGPNEKLFF	TGTGCCAGCAGTGAAAGTGGGGGACCTAATGAAAAACTGTTTTTT
NA	13	TRBJ2-7	TRBD1	TRBV7-3	CASSSYRGVEQYF	TGTGCCAGCAGCTCCTACAGGGGGGTCGAGCAGTACTTC
NA	12	TRBJ2-7	TRBD1	TRBV20-1	CSAKGAGREQYF	TGCAGTGCTAAGGGGGCAGGGCGCGAGCAGTACTTC
once	14	TRBJ2-3	TRBD1	TRBV2	CASSNFNRGDTQYF	TGTGCCAGCAGTAATTTCAACAGGGGTGATACGCAGTATTTT
once	12	TRBJ1-2	NA	TRBV6-2/TRBV6-3	CASQTDYYGYTF	TGTGCCAGCCAAACAGACTACTATGGCTACACCTTC
NA	16	TRBJ2-1	TRBD2	TRBV6-1	CASSPRLAGDYNEQFF	TGTGCCAGCAGCCCCCGACTAGCGGGGGACTACAATGAGCAGTTCTTC
NA	11	TRBJ1-2	NA	TRBV20-1	CSAKTEYGYTF	TGCAGTGCTAAGACTGAGTATGGCTACACCTTC